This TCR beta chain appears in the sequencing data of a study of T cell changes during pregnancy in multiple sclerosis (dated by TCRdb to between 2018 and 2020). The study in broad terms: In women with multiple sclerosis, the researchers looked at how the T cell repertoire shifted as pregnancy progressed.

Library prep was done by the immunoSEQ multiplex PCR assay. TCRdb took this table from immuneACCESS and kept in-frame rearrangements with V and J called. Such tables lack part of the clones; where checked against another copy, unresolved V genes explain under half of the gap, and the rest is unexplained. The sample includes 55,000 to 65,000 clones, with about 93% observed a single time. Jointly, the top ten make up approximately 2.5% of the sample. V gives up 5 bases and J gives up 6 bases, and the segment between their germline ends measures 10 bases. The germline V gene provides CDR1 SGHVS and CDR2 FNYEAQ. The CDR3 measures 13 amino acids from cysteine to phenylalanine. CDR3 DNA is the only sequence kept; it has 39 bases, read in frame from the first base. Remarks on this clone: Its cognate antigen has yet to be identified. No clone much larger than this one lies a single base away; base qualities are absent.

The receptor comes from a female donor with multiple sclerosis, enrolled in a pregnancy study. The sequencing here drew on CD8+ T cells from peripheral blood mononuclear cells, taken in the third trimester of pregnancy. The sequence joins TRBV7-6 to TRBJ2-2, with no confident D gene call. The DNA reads TGTGCCAGCAGCCACCTAGAGGCCGGGGAGCTGTTTTTT. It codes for CASSHLEAGELFF.